This TCR beta chain was sequenced for a study of shared clonotypes between healthy human individuals. Details on this clone: What it recognizes is unknown.

Sequencing was performed with immunoSEQ multiplex PCR; in TCRdb, only in-frame clones are kept and a portion is missing. The table lists about 2.1 million clones, around 93% of them singletons. Naive CD8 isolation took CD45RO-negative cells positively selected for CCR7 and excluded terminally differentiated effector memory CD45RA+ cells. The V segment lost 3 bases and the J segment 6 bases; nucleotides outside the gene matches: 6. The CDR3 runs 15 residues. CDR1 and CDR2 (germline): SGHAT, FQNNGV. Notes on the study in general: Naive subsets, compared against memory subsets, generally had larger estimated richness values. Sample collection involved blood only; tissue repertoires are likely different.

Material for sequencing was naive CD8+ T cells from PBMCs. This TCR was recovered from a man aged 18-30 years in good health. Some clones in this sample may be carry-over from other donors' samples. The rearrangement joins TRBV11-2 to TRBJ2-1; 9 bases line up with TRBD2. The CDR3 loop reads CASSLRTSAINEQFF. The CDR3 coding sequence is TGTGCCAGCAGCTTGAGGACTAGCGCTATCAATGAGCAGTTCTTC.